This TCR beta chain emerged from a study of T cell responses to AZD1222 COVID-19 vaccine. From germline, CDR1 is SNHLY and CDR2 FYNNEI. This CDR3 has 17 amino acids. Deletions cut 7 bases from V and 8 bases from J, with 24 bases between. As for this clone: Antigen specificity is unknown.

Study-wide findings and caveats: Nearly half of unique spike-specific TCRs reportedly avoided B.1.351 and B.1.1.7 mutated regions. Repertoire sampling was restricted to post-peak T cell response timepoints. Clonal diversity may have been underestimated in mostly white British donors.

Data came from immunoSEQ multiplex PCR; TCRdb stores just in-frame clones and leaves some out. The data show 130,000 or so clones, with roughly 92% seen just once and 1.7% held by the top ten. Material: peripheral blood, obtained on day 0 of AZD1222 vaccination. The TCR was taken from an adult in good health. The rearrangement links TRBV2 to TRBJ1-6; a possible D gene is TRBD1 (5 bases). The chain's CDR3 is CASMEGRGWEAYSPLHF. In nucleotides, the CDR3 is TGTGCCAGCATGGAGGGGCGTGGTTGGGAAGCCTATTCACCCCTCCACTTT.